A selection of T cell receptor beta chains follows, all from one sample in a study of T cell changes during pregnancy in multiple sclerosis. The repertoire was sequenced with immunoSEQ multiplex PCR; TCRdb's copy has only in-frame clones and lacks some. Of 45,000 to 60,000 clones detected, 90% to 95% appear once; the ten largest clones hold 0.2%. This specimen was CD4+ T cells from peripheral blood mononuclear cells, taken in the second trimester of pregnancy. Receptors originate from a female donor with multiple sclerosis, enrolled in a pregnancy study. The CDR3 runs from the conserved cysteine through the conserved F or W. Fields, in order: D gene, V gene, J gene, clone size, CDR3 DNA, CDR3 protein. A D gene is named only where the DNA matches it firmly. Expanded clones get a size class; other rows say once, few or many, or leave the size out.

d_gene: NA
v_gene: TRBV6-5
j_gene: TRBJ1-2
abundance: NA
CDR3nt: TGTGCCAGCAGTTACGAGGTGACAGGAGGCTATGGCTACACCTTC
CDR3aa: CASSYEVTGGYGYTF

d_gene: NA
v_gene: TRBV25-1
j_gene: TRBJ1-1
abundance: NA
CDR3nt: TGTGCCAGCAGTGATTGGAGTGAAGCTTTCTTT
CDR3aa: CASSDWSEAFF

d_gene: TRBD2
v_gene: TRBV2
j_gene: TRBJ2-3
abundance: NA
CDR3nt: TGTGCCAGCAGCCGACTAGCGGGATACCCAGATACGCAGTATTTT
CDR3aa: CASSRLAGYPDTQYF

d_gene: TRBD1
v_gene: TRBV28
j_gene: TRBJ1-5
abundance: NA
CDR3nt: TGTGCCAGCAGAACGATAAGACAGGGGGCTCGCAATCAGCCCCAGCATTTT
CDR3aa: CASRTIRQGARNQPQHF

d_gene: TRBD1
v_gene: TRBV19
j_gene: TRBJ2-6
abundance: NA
CDR3nt: TGTGCCAGTAGTATGACAGGGGCAGGCGGGGCCAACGTCCTGACTTTC
CDR3aa: CASSMTGAGGANVLTF

d_gene: TRBD2
v_gene: TRBV9
j_gene: TRBJ2-1
abundance: once
CDR3nt: TGTGCCAGCAGCGCCCGTCCGAACAAGGGACTACCCTACAATGAGCAGTTCTTC
CDR3aa: CASSARPNKGLPYNEQFF

d_gene: TRBD2
v_gene: TRBV7-2
j_gene: TRBJ2-7
abundance: NA
CDR3nt: TGTGCCAGCAGCTTAGGGGCAGCGGGAGTTTACGAGCAGTACTTC
CDR3aa: CASSLGAAGVYEQYF

d_gene: NA
v_gene: TRBV5-1
j_gene: TRBJ2-2
abundance: NA
CDR3nt: TGCGCCAGCAGCTTGAAGGGGCCCGGGGAGCTGTTTTTT
CDR3aa: CASSLKGPGELFF

d_gene: TRBD1
v_gene: TRBV28
j_gene: TRBJ1-1
abundance: NA
CDR3nt: TGTGCCAGCAGTTTTACCGACAGGGGGCCCACTGAAGCTTTCTTT
CDR3aa: CASSFTDRGPTEAFF

d_gene: TRBD1
v_gene: TRBV18
j_gene: TRBJ1-4
abundance: NA
CDR3nt: TGTGCCAGCTCTCTCGACAGGGGGAATGAAAAACTGTTTTTT
CDR3aa: CASSLDRGNEKLFF

d_gene: TRBD1
v_gene: TRBV6-1
j_gene: TRBJ1-3
abundance: once
CDR3nt: TGTGCCAGCAGAGCTCTAGGGACAGTCGGAAACACCATATATTTT
CDR3aa: CASRALGTVGNTIYF

d_gene: TRBD1
v_gene: TRBV5-5
j_gene: TRBJ1-1
abundance: NA
CDR3nt: TGTGCCAGCAGCTTGGCAGGGACAGGGGGAGCTTTCTTT
CDR3aa: CASSLAGTGGAFF

d_gene: NA
v_gene: TRBV6-1
j_gene: TRBJ1-2
abundance: NA
CDR3nt: TGTGCCAGCAGTGTTGGGCAGGGCGGGGTCTATGGCTACACCTTC
CDR3aa: CASSVGQGGVYGYTF

d_gene: NA
v_gene: TRBV2
j_gene: TRBJ2-5
abundance: NA
CDR3nt: TGTGCCAGCAGCCTCGGGAGAGGAAGACAAGAGACCCAGTACTTC
CDR3aa: CASSLGRGRQETQYF

d_gene: NA
v_gene: TRBV28
j_gene: TRBJ2-3
abundance: NA
CDR3nt: TGTGCCAGCAGTTCCTTCGATAGAGCCGGCACAGATACGCAGTATTTT
CDR3aa: CASSSFDRAGTDTQYF

d_gene: NA
v_gene: TRBV28
j_gene: TRBJ2-3
abundance: NA
CDR3nt: TGTGCCAGCAGGCCTTGGACAGGGAGGGTGGTAGATACGCAGTATTTT
CDR3aa: CASRPWTGRVVDTQYF